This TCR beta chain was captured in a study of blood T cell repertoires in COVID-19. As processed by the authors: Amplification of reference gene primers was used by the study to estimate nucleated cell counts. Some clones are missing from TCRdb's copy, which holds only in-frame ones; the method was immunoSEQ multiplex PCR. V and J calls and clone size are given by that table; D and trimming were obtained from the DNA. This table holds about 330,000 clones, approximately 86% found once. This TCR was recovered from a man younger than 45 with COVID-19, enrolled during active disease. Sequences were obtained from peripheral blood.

CDR3 in DNA: TGTGCCAGCAGTTTAGGAGGGAGCGCCTACGAGCAGTACTTC. This codes for CASSLGGSAYEQYF. The chain is built from TRBV28 and TRBJ2-7; D may be TRBD2 (6 bases). Germline values: CDR1 MDHEN, CDR2 SYDVKM. With 2 bases removed from V and 2 bases from J, the gap between germline ends came to 10 bases. The CDR3 contains 14 residues.